A single sample gave rise to the 5 T cell receptor beta chains below, sequenced in a study of persistence of HIV-infected CD4 T cells. This nonspecific control used anti-CD3/anti-CD28 bead stimulation of CD4+ T cells. Sorting selected CD4+ T cells upregulating both CD40 ligand and CD69. These TCRs are of unknown antigen specificity. This was the immunoSEQ version 4 assay in survey mode. Generated by immunoSEQ multiplex PCR, the TCRdb table keeps only in-frame clones and is missing some. The sample consists of 44,000 or so clones, approximately 90% of them appearing once. The sequencing used CD4+ T cells sorted from PBMCs after roughly 17-hour stimulation, collected from a patient who received antiretroviral therapy. These receptors all come from an adult man with HIV who was CMV-seropositive.

This clone was detected a few times. J is TRBJ1-5 and V is TRBV6-5, with D perhaps matching TRBD1 (5 bases). The CDR3 is 15 residues long. V lost 5 bases to trimming and J lost 5 bases, with 16 bases between them. Germline CDR1 is MNHEY and CDR2 is SVGAGI. The CDR3 region is CASSRIRALDQPQHF. The DNA for the CDR3 is TGTGCCAGCAGTCGCATCAGGGCCCTTGATCAGCCCCAGCATTTT.

The chain uses TRBV10-3 and TRBJ2-1, with 9 bases identical to TRBD1. Germline assignment: CDR1 ENHRY and CDR2 SYGVKD. V lost 5 bases, J lost 1 base, and 9 bases stayed unmatched. CDR3 length equals 17 residues. The CDR3 sequence is CAISPLRTGESYNEQFF. In DNA, the CDR3 is TGTGCCATCAGTCCGCTTCGGACAGGGGAGTCCTACAATGAGCAGTTCTTC.

This chain joins TRBV7-8 and TRBJ2-3, with no clear D. The CDR3 sequence is 15 residues long. V lost 4 bases and J lost 0, with 11 bases in between. Germline CDR1 SGHVS, CDR2 FQNEAQ. The CDR3 region has the DNA TGTGCCAGCAGCTCCCCGCTCGGTAGCACAGATACGCAGTATTTT. Protein product: CASSSPLGSTDTQYF.

The chain's CDR3 is CASSLDGTIHSGNTIYF. The CDR3 region has the DNA TGCGCCAGCAGCTTGGATGGTACGATCCACTCTGGAAACACCATATATTTT. V and J are TRBV5-1 and TRBJ1-3; no firm D call. Per the germline V gene, CDR1 is SGHRS and CDR2 is YFSETQ. The CDR3 has 17 residues. The germline V and J ends were trimmed by 0 bases and 0 bases, with 13 bases remaining between them.

V is TRBV2 and J is TRBJ2-7; perhaps D is TRBD1 or TRBD2 (5 bases each). Germline V CDR1 and CDR2: SNHLY, FYNNEI. The CDR3 runs to 13 residues. Trimming stripped 6 bases from V and 5 bases from J, with 14 bases between. In DNA, the CDR3 is TGTGCCAGCAGCTATGAGCTGGGGGACGAGCAGTACTTC. As protein: CASSYELGDEQYF.